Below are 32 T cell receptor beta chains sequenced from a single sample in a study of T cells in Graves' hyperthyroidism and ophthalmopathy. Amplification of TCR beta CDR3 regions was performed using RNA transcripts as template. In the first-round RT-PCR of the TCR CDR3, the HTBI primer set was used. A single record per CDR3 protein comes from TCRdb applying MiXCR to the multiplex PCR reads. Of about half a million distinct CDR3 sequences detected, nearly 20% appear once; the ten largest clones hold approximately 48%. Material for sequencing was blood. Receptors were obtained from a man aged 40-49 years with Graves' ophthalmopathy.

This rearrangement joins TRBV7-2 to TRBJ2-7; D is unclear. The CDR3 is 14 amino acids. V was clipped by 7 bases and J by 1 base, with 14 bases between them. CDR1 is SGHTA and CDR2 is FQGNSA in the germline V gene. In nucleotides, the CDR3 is TGTGCCAGCACCAGAGACTTGTGGTCCTACGAGCAGTACTTC. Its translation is CASTRDLWSYEQYF.

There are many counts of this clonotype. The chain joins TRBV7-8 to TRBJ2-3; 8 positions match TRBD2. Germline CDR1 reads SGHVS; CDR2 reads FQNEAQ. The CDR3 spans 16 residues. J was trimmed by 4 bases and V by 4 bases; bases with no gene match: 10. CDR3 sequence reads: CASSYVAGKSADTQYF. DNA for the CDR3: TGTGCCAGCAGCTACGTAGCGGGAAAGAGTGCAGATACGCAGTATTTT. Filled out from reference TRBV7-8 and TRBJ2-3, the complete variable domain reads GAGVSQSPRYKVAKRGQDVALRCDPISGHVSLFWYQQALGQGPEFLTYFQNEAQLDKSGLPSDRFFAERPEGSVSTLKIQRTQQEDSAVYLCASSYVAGKSADTQYFGPGTRLTVL.

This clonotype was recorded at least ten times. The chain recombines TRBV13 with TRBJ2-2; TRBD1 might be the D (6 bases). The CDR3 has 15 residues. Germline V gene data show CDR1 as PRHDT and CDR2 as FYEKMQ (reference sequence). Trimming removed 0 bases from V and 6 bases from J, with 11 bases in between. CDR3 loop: CASSLGNRVAGELFF. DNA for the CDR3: TGTGCCAGCAGCTTAGGAAACAGGGTGGCCGGGGAGCTGTTTTTT.

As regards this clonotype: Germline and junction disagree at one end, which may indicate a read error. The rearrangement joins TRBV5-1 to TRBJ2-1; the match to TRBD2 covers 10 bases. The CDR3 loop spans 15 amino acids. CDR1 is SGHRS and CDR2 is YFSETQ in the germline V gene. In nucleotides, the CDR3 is TGCACCAGCAGCTTGAAAGCGGGGGGGGGGAATGAGCAGTTCTTC. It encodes CTSSLKAGGGNEQFF. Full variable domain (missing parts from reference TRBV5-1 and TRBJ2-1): KAGVTQTPRYLIKTRGQQVTLSCSPISGHRSVSWYQQTPGQGLQFLFEYFSETQRNKGNFPGRFSGRQFSNSRSEMNVSTLELGDSALYLCTSSLKAGGGNEQFFGPGTRLTVL.

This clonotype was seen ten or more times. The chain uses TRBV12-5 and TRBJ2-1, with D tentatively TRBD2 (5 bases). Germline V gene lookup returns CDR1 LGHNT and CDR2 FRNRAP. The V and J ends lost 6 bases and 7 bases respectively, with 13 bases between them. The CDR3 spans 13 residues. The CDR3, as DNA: TGTGCTAGTGGCTCCACCGGGGTTAATGAGCAGTTCTTC. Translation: CASGSTGVNEQFF. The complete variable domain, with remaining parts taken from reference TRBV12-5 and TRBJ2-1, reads DARVTQTPRHKVTEMGQEVTMRCQPILGHNTVFWYRQTMMQGLELLAYFRNRAPLDDSGMPKDRFSAEMPDATLATLKIQPSEPRDSAVYFCASGSTGVNEQFFGPGTRLTVL.

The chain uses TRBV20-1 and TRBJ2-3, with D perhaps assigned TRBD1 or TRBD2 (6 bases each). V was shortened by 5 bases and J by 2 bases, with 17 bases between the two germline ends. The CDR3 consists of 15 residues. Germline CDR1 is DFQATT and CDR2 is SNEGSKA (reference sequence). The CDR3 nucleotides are TGCAGTGCTCCAGACACAGGGAGGTCCACAGATACGCAGTATTTT. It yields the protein CSAPDTGRSTDTQYF.

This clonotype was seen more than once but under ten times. The CDR3 protein is CASSFPGAGRGGQYF. The DNA for the CDR3 is TGTGCCAGCAGTTTCCCCGGCGCGGGTCGGGGCGGGCAGTACTTC. The genes are TRBV28 and TRBJ2-7; D may match TRBD1 or TRBD2 (5 bases each). Germline assignment: CDR1 MDHEN and CDR2 SYDVKM. The ends were cut back, 3 bases at V and 9 bases at J, with 21 bases in the middle. There are 15 residues in the CDR3.

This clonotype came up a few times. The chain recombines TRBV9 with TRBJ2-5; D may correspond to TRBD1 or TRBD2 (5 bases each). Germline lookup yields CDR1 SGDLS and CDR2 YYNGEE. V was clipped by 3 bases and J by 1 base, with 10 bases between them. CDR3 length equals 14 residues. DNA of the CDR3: TGTGCCAGCAGCGCCTCCGGGACCCAAGAGACCCAGTACTTC. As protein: CASSASGTQETQYF.

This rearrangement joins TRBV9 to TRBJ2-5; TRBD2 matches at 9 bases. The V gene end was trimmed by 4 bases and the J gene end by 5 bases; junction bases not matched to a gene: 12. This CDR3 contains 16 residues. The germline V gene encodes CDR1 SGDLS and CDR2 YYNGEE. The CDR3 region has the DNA TGTGCCAGCAGCCCCCACCCGGGACTAGCAGGGGAGACCCAGTACTTC. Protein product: CASSPHPGLAGETQYF. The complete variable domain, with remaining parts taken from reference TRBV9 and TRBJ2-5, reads DSGVTQTPKHLITATGQRVTLRCSPRSGDLSVYWYQQSLDQGLQFLIQYYNGEERAKGNILERFSAQQFPDLHSELNLSSLELGDSALYFCASSPHPGLAGETQYFGPGTRLLVL.

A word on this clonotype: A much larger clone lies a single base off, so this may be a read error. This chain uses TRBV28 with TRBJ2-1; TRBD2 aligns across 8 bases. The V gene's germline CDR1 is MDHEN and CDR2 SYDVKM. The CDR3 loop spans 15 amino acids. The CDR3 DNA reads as TGTGCCAGCGGTTTATCGAGCGGGAGTAAGAATGAGCAGTTCTTC. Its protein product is CASGLSSGSKNEQFF.

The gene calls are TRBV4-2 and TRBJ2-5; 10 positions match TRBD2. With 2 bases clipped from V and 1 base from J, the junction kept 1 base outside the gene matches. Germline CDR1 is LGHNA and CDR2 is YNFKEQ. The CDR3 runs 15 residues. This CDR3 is CASSQRTSGQETQYF. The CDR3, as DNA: TGTGCCAGCAGCCAAAGGACTAGCGGCCAAGAGACCCAGTACTTC.

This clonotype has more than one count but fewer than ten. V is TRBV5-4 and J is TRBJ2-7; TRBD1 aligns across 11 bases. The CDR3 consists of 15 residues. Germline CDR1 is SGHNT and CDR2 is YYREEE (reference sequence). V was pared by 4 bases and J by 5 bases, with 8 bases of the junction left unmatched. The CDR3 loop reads CASSNGQGAYNEQYF. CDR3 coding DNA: TGTGCCAGCAGCAACGGACAGGGGGCCTATAACGAGCAGTACTTC.

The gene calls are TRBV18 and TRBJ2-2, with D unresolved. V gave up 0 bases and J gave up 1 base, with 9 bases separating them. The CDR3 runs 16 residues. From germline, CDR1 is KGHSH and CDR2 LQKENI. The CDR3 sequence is CASSPPSQENTGELFF. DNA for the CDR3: TGTGCCAGCTCACCACCGAGTCAGGAGAACACCGGGGAGCTGTTTTTT.

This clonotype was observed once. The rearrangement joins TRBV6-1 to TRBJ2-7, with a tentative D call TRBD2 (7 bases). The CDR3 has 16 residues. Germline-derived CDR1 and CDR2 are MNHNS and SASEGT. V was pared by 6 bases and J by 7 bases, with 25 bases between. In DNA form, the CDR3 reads TGTGCCAGCAGCCTTACGGGTCCTCTCGGGGGGCGGGAGCAGTACTTC. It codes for CASSLTGPLGGREQYF.

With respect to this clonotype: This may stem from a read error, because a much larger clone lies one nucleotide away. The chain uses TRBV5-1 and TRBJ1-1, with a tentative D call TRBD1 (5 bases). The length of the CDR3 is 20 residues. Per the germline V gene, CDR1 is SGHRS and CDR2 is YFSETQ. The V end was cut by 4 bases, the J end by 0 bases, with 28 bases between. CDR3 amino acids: CASSQPGQYGGRSMNTEAFF. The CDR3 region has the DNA TGCGCCAGCAGCCAGCCCGGTCAGTACGGGGGACGGTCCATGAACACTGAAGCTTTCTTT.

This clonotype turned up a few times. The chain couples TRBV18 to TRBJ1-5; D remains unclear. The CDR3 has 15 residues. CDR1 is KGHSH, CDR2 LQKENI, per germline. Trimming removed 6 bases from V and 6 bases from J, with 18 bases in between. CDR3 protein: CASSSGSPPSQPQHF. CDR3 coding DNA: TGTGCCAGCTCCTCCGGGAGCCCCCCGAGTCAGCCCCAGCATTTT.

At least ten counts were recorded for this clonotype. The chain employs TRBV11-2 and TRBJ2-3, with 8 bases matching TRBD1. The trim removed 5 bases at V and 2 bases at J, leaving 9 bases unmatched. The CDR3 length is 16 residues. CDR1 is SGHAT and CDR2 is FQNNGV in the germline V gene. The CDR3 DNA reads TGTGCCAGCAGCCAAGACAGGGGAGGACACACAGATACGCAGTATTTT. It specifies CASSQDRGGHTDTQYF. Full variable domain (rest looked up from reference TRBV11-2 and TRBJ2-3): EAGVAQSPRYKIIEKRQSVAFWCNPISGHATLYWYQQILGQGPKLLIQFQNNGVVDDSQLPKDRFSAERLKGVDSTLKIQPAKLEDSAVYLCASSQDRGGHTDTQYFGPGTRLTVL.

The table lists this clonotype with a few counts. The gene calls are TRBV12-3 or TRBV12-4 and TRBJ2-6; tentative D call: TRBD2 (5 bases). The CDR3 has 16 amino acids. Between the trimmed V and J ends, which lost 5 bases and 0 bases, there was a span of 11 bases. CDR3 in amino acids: CASSRGLSSGANVLTF. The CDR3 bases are TGTGCCAGCAGTCGCGGACTGAGCTCTGGGGCCAACGTCCTGACTTTC.

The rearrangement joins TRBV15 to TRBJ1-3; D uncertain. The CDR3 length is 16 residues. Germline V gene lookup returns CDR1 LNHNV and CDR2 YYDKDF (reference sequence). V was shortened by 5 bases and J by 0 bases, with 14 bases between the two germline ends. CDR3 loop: CATSSEGSISGNTIYF. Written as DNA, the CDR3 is TGTGCCACCAGCTCCGAGGGCAGCATCTCTGGAAACACCATATATTTT.

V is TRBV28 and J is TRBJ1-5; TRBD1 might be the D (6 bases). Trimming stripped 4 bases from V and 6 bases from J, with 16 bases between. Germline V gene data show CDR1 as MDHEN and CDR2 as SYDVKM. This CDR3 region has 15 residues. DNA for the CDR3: TGTGCCAGCAGTTCCCCACAGGGTCGAGGTCAGCCCCAGCATTTT. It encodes CASSSPQGRGQPQHF.

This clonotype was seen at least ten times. In DNA, the CDR3 is TGTGCCAGCACTCGCGGGCCTAGCTCCTACAATGAGCAGTTCTTC. Translated: CASTRGPSSYNEQFF. The J gene is TRBJ2-1, the V gene TRBV12-3 or TRBV12-4; tentative D call: TRBD2 (5 bases). V was pared by 7 bases and J by 0 bases, with 13 bases between. This CDR3 is 15 amino acids long.

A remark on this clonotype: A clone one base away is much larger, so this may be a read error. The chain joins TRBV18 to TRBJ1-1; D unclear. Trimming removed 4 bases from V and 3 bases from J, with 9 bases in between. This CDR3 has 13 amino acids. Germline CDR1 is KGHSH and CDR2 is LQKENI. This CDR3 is CASSLPFDTEAFF. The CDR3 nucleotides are TGTGCCAGCTCACTACCATTTGACACTGAAGCTTTCTTT.

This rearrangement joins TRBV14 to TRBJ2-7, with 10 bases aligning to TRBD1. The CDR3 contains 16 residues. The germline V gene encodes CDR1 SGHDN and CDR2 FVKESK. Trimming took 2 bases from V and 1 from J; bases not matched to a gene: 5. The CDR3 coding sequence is TGTGCCAGCAGCCAATTCCAGGGACAGGGGTCCTACGAGCAGTACTTC. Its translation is CASSQFQGQGSYEQYF.

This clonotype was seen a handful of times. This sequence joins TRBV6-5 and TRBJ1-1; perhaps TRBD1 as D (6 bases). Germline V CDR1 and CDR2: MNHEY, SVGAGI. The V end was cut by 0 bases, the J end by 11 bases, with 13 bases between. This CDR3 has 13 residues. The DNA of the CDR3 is TGTGCCAGCAGTTACTCGGATCAGGGGCAGGCTTTCTTT. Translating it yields CASSYSDQGQAFF.

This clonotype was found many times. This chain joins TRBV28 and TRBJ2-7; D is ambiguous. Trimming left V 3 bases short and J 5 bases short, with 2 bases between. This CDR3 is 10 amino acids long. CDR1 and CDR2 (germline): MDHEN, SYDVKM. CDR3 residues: CASSFNEQYF. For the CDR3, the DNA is TGTGCCAGCAGTTTTAACGAGCAGTACTTC.

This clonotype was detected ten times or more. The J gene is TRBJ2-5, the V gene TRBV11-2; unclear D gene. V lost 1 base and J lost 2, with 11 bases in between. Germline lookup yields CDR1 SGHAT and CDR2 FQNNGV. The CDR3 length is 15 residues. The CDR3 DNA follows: TGTGCCAGCAGCTTAGGTTTGGCAGAGCAAGAGACCCAGTACTTC. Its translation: CASSLGLAEQETQYF.

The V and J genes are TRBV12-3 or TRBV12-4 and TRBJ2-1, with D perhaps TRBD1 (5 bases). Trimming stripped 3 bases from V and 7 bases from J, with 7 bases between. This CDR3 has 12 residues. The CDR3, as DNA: TGTGCCAGCAGTTTCAGGGTTAATGAGCAGTTCTTC. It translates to CASSFRVNEQFF.

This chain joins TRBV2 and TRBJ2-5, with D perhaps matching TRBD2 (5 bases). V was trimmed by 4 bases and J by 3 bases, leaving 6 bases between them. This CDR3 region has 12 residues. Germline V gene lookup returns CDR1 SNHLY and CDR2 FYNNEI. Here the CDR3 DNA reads TGTGCCAGCAGTGTTAGCGAAGAGACCCAGTACTTC. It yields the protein CASSVSEETQYF.

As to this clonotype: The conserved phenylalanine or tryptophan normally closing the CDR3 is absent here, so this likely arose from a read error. As DNA, the CDR3 is TGTGCCTGGAACTCGGGACAGGGGCCCTACGAGCAGTACCTC. As protein: CAWNSGQGPYEQYL. V gene TRBV30 combines with J gene TRBJ2-7, with 10 bases that match TRBD1. CDR1 and CDR2 (germline): GTSNPN, SVGIG (reference sequence). The CDR3 totals 14 residues. Trimming removed 4 bases from V and 2 bases from J; junction bases left unmatched: 5.

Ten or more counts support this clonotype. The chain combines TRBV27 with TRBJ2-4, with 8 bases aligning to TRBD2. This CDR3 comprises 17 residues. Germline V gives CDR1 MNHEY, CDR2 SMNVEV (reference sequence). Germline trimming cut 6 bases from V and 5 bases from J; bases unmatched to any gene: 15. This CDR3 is CASSLSMRGRLQNIQYF. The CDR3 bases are TGTGCCAGCAGCCTCTCGATGCGCGGGAGGTTACAAAACATTCAGTACTTC.

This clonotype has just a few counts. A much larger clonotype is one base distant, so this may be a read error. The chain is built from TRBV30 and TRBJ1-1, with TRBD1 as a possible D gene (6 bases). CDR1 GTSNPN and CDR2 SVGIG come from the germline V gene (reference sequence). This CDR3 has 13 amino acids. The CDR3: CAWKWTENTETFF. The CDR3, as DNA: TGTGCCTGGAAATGGACAGAGAACACTGAAACTTTCTTT.

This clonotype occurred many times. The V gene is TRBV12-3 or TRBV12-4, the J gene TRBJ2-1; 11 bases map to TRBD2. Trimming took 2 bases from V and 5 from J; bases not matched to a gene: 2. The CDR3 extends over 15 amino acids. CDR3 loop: CASSLLAGGDNEQFF. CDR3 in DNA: TGTGCCAGCAGTTTATTAGCGGGGGGGGACAATGAGCAGTTCTTC.